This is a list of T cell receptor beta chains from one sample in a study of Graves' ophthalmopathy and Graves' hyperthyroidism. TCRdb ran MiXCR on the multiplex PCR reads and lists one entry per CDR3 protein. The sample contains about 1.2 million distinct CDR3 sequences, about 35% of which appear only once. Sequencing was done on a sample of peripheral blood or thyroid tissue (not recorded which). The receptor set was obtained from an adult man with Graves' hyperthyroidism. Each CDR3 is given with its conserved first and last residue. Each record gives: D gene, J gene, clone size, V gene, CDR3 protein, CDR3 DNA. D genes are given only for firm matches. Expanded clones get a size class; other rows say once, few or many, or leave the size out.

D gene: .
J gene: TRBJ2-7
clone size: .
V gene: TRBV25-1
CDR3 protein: CASSPPFGAGYEQYF
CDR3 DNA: TGTGCCAGCAGCCCTCCCTTCGGGGCAGGATACGAGCAGTACTTC

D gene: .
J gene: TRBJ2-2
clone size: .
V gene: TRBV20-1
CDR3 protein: CSARGGHGELFF
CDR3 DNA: TGCAGTGCTAGAGGGGGACACGGGGAGCTGTTTTTT

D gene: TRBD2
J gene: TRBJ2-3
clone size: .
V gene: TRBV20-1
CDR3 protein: CSASPTSDGTDTQYF
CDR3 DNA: TGCAGTGCTAGTCCGACTAGCGACGGCACAGATACGCAGTATTTT

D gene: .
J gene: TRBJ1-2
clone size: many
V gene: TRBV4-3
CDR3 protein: CASSHGSSLYTF
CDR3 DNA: TGCGCCAGCAGCCATGGCAGCAGTCTCTACACCTTC

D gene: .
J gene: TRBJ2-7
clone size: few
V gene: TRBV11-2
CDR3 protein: CASSSIPRPVEYF
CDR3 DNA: TGTGCCAGCAGCTCAATCCCTAGACCGGTTGAGTACTTC

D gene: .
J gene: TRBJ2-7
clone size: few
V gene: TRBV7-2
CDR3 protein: CASNPSGGNYEQYF
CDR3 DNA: TGTGCCAGCAACCCGTCGGGCGGAAACTACGAGCAGTACTTC

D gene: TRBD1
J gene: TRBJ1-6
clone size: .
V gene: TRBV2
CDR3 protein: CASSASGQGTPLHF
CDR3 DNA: TGTGCCAGCAGTGCGTCGGGACAGGGGACACCCCTCCACTTT

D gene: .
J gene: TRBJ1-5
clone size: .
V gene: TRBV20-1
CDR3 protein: CSARDRQGHQPQHF
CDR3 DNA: TGCAGTGCTAGAGATCGGCAGGGACATCAGCCCCAGCATTTT

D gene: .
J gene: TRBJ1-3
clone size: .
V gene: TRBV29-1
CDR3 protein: CSASGYSGNTIYF
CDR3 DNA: TGCAGCGCCTCAGGTTACTCTGGAAACACCATATATTTT

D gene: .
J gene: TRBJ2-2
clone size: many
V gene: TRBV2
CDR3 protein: CASSGGTNTGELFF
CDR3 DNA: TGTGCCAGCAGTGGGGGAACTAACACCGGGGAGCTGTTTTTT

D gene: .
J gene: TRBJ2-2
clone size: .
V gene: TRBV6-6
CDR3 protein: CASQPPGTYTGELFF
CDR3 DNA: TGTGCCAGTCAACCACCCGGGACCTACACCGGGGAGCTGTTTTTT

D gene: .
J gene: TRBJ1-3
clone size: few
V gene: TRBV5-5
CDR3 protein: CASSLIDVGNTIYF
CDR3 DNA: TGTGCCAGCAGCTTAATCGACGTTGGAAACACCATATATTTT

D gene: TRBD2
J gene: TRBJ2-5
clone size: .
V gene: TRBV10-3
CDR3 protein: CAITAGPRTSGQETQYF
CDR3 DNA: TGTGCCATCACCGCCGGTCCCCGGACTAGCGGCCAAGAGACCCAGTACTTC

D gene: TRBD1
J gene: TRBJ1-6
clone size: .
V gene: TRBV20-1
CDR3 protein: CSAQEGARDSPLHF
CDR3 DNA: TGCAGTGCCCAAGAGGGGGCGCGGGATTCACCCCTCCACTTT

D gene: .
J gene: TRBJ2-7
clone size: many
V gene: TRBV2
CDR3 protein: CASSDQGIAYEQYF
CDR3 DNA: TGTGCCAGCAGTGACCAGGGTATCGCCTACGAGCAGTACTTC

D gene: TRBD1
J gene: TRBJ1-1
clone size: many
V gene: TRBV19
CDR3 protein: CASNLGTVTEAFF
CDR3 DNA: TGTGCCAGTAACTTAGGGACAGTCACTGAAGCTTTCTTT

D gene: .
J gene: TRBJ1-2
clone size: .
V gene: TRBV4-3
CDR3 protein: CASSPGRLTDGYTF
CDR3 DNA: TGCGCCAGCAGCCCAGGTCGTTTAACAGATGGCTACACCTTC

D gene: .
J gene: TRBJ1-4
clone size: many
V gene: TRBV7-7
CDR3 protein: CASSSLLASGTNEKLFF
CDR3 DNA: TGTGCCAGCAGCTCCCTTTTAGCGTCAGGGACTAATGAAAAACTGTTTTTT

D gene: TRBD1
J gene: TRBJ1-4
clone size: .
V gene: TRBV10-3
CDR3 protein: CAIGQGRNEKLFF
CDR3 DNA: TGTGCCATAGGACAGGGACGTAATGAAAAACTGTTTTTT

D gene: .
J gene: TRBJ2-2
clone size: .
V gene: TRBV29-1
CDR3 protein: CSVDTGKNTGELFF
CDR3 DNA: TGCAGCGTTGATACAGGGAAGAACACCGGGGAGCTGTTTTTT

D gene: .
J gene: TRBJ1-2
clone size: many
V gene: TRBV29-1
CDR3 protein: CSVEDQGRAYGYTF
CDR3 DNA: TGCAGCGTTGAAGATCAAGGACGGGCTTATGGCTACACCTTC

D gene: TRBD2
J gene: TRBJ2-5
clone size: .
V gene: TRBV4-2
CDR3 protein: CASSQEATSGETQYF
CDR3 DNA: TGTGCCAGCAGCCAAGAAGCCACTAGCGGCGAGACCCAGTACTTC

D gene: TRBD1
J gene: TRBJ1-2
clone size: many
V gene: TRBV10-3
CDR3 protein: CAISAPDRGQGGYTF
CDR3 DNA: TGTGCCATCTCAGCCCCGGACAGGGGGCAGGGTGGCTACACCTTC

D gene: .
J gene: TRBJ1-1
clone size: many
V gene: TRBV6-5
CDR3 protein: CASGRGTEAFF
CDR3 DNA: TGTGCCAGCGGCCGGGGCACTGAAGCTTTCTTT

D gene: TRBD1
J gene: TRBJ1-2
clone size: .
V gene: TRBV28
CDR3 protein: CASSWTGSGYTF
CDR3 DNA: TGTGCCAGCAGCTGGACAGGGAGCGGCTACACCTTC

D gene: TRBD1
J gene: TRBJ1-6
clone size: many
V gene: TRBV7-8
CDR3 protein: CASTPREDRGVSPLHF
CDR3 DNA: TGTGCCAGCACCCCCCGGGAGGACAGGGGCGTTTCACCCCTCCACTTT

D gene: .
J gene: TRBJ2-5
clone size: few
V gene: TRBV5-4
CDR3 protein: CASSLARGSQETQYF
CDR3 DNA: TGTGCCAGCAGCTTGGCTAGGGGGTCCCAAGAGACCCAGTACTTC

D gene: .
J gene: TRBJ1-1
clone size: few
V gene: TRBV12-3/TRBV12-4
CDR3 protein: CASSLRSGVNTEAFF
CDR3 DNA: TGTGCCAGCAGTTTGAGGTCAGGGGTGAACACTGAAGCTTTCTTT

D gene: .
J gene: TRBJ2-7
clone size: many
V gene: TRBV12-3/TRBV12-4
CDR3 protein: CASSLGGRTYEQYF
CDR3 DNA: TGTGCCAGCAGCTTAGGGGGACGCACCTACGAGCAGTACTTC

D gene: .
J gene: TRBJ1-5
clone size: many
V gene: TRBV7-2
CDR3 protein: CASSLGGDLGQPQHF
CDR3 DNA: TGTGCCAGCAGCTTAGGCGGGGATCTGGGTCAGCCCCAGCATTTT

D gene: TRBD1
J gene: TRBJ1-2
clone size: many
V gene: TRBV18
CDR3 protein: CASSSGQGSYTF
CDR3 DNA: TGTGCCAGCTCATCCGGACAGGGAAGCTACACCTTC

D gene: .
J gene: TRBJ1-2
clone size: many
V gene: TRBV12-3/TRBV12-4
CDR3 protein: CASSLRGGGYGYTF
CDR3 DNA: TGTGCCAGCAGCTTGAGGGGGGGCGGCTATGGCTACACCTTC

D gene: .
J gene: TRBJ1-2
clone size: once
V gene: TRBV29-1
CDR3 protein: CSVAVGLQGAYGYTF
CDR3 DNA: TGCAGCGTTGCGGTGGGACTACAGGGCGCCTATGGCTACACCTTC

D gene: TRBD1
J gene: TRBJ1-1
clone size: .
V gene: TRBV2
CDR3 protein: CASSVITGGYTEAFF
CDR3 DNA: TGTGCCAGCAGCGTAATCACAGGGGGATACACTGAAGCTTTCTTT

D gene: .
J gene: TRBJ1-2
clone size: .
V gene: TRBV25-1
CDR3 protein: CATNQAPIQGAKDGYTF
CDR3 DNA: TGTGCCACCAACCAGGCTCCTATACAGGGCGCCAAGGATGGCTACACCTTC

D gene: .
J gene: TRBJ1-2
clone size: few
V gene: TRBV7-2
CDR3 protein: CASSLAGGNRQDYGYTF
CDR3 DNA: TGTGCCAGCAGCTTAGCCGGGGGGAACCGACAAGACTATGGCTACACCTTC

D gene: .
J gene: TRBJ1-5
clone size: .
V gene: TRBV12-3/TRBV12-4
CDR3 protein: CASSPSRVQMNQPQHF
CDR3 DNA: TGTGCCAGCAGCCCCTCGCGGGTACAGATGAATCAGCCCCAGCATTTT

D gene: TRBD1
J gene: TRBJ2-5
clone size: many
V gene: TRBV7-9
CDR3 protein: CASSVPGQKETQYF
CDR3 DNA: TGTGCCAGCAGCGTACCGGGACAGAAAGAGACCCAGTACTTC

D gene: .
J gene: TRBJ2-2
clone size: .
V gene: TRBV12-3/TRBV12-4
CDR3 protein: CASSLFKRFTGELFF
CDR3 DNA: TGTGCCAGCAGTTTGTTCAAGCGGTTCACCGGGGAGCTGTTTTTT

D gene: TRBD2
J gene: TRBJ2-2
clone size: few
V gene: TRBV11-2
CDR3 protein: CASSLDPASGRNTGELFF
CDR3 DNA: TGTGCCAGCAGCTTAGATCCGGCTAGCGGGAGGAACACCGGGGAGCTGTTTTTT

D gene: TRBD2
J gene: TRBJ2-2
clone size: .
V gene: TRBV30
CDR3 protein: CACGTKPGELFF
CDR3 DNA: TGTGCCTGTGGGACTAAGCCCGGGGAGCTGTTTTTT

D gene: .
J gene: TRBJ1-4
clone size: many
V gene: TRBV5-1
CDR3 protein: CASSLRGEDEKLFF
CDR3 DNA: TGCGCCAGCAGCTTGCGGGGGGAGGATGAAAAACTGTTTTTT